The 14 T cell receptor beta chains listed next were all sequenced from one sample in a study of graft-versus-host responses after intestinal transplantation. Clones were sequenced by immunoSEQ multiplex PCR, and TCRdb holds only the in-frame ones, with some missing. The sample lists 85,000 to 100,000 clones; about 90% were seen once. The antigens for these receptors are not known. Sample: unstimulated CD4+ T cells sorted from spleen or lymph node cells, taken before intestinal transplant. Source of these receptors: a human donor who received an intestinal transplant.

This clone showed up just a few times. V usage is TRBV5-4 and J usage is TRBJ2-7; 7 bases line up with TRBD2. Per germline, CDR1 SGHNT and CDR2 YYREEE (reference sequence). The CDR3 length is 14 residues. Trimming cost V 2 bases and J 3 bases; bases outside gene matches: 5. The DNA for the CDR3 is TGTGCCAGCAGCTTCGGCAGGGAGGGCTACGAGCAGTACTTC. It encodes CASSFGREGYEQYF. The full variable domain, completed using reference TRBV5-4 and TRBJ2-7, is ETGVTQSPTHLIKTRGQQVTLRCSSQSGHNTVSWYQQALGQGPQFIFQYYREEENGRGNFPPRFSGLQFPNYSSELNVNALELDDSALYLCASSFGREGYEQYFGPGTRLTVT.

The chain has TRBV2 and TRBJ1-1; maybe TRBD1 (5 bases). Between the trimmed V and J ends, which lost 5 bases and 5 bases, there was a span of 33 bases. Germline V gene data show CDR1 as SNHLY and CDR2 as FYNNEI. This CDR3 is 20 amino acids long. The CDR3 nucleotides are TGTGCCAGCAGTCGAAACCCTGGTGGGCAGGGTAGTTTTTCGATTACTGAAGCTTTCTTT. Translating gives CASSRNPGGQGSFSITEAFF. Drawing the rest from reference TRBV2 and TRBJ1-1, the complete variable domain is EPEVTQTPSHQVTQMGQEVILRCVPISNHLYFYWYRQILGQKVEFLVSFYNNEISEKSEIFDDQFSVERPDGSNFTLKIRSTKLEDSAMYFCASSRNPGGQGSFSITEAFFGQGTRLTVV.

This chain connects TRBV7-9 to TRBJ2-7; 9 positions match TRBD2. V lost 6 bases to trimming and J lost 5 bases; unmatched junction nucleotides: 8. Germline V gene sequence: CDR1 SEHNR, CDR2 FQNEAQ (reference sequence). CDR3 length: 14 residues. The CDR3 protein is CASSRPGLADEQYF. As DNA, the CDR3 is TGTGCCAGCAGTCGCCCGGGACTAGCAGACGAGCAGTACTTC.

The chain recombines TRBV2 with TRBJ1-1; a weak D match, TRBD1 (6 bases). V dropped 5 bases and J dropped 6 bases, with 10 bases sitting between them. CDR1 and CDR2 (germline): SNHLY, FYNNEI. The CDR3 runs 12 residues. The CDR3 DNA sequence: TGTGCCAGCAGTACAGGGTATCCTGAAGCTTTCTTT. Protein product: CASSTGYPEAFF.

The chain employs TRBV6-6 and TRBJ2-2, with 9 bases lining up with TRBD2. CDR1 is MNHNY and CDR2 is SVGAGI in the germline V gene (reference sequence). V was pared by 11 bases and J by 5 bases, with 9 bases of the junction left unmatched. The CDR3 totals 14 residues. Written as DNA, the CDR3 is TGTGCCGGCCGGACTAGCGATCTGACCGGGGAGCTGTTTTTT. It yields the protein CAGRTSDLTGELFF.

Here the CDR3 DNA reads TGTGCCAGCAGTGAAGACAGCACCTATGGCTACACCTTC. Translation gives CASSEDSTYGYTF. This sequence joins TRBV2 and TRBJ1-2; unclear D gene. In germline, CDR1 is SNHLY, CDR2 FYNNEI. This CDR3 contains 13 residues. V lost 1 base and J lost 4, with 7 bases in between.

The chain links TRBV5-1 to TRBJ1-4; no clear D. V lost 1 base and J lost 5, with 12 bases in between. This CDR3 spans 15 amino acids. CDR1 and CDR2 from the germline V gene are SGHRS and YFSETQ. CDR3 in amino acids: CASSLSPTINEKLFF. The CDR3 coding sequence is TGCGCCAGCAGCTTGTCCCCGACAATAAATGAAAAACTGTTTTTT.

The chain carries TRBV6-5 and TRBJ1-2, with D uncertain. V lost 3 bases, J lost 5 bases, and 10 bases lay in between. The germline gives CDR1 MNHEY, CDR2 SVGAGI. The CDR3 has 13 residues. The CDR3 sequence is CASSYGTNYGYTF. CDR3 bases: TGTGCCAGCAGTTATGGCACAAATTATGGCTACACCTTC.

J is TRBJ2-2 and V is TRBV18; D is ambiguous. Germline loops: CDR1 KGHSH, CDR2 LQKENI. CDR3 size: 13 residues. The V end was cut by 8 bases, the J end by 6 bases, with 13 bases between. The CDR3 protein is CASPDLFPGELFF. DNA for the CDR3: TGTGCCAGCCCAGATCTTTTCCCCGGGGAGCTGTTTTTT. Looking up the rest from reference TRBV18 and TRBJ2-2 gives the full variable domain: NAGVMQNPRHLVRRRGQEARLRCSPMKGHSHVYWYRQLPEEGLKFMVYLQKENIIDESGMPKERFSAEFPKEGPSILRIQQVVRGDSAAYFCASPDLFPGELFFGEGSRLTVL.

This clone has a handful of counts. This sequence joins TRBV6-5 and TRBJ1-6; TRBD1 might be the D (6 bases). The CDR3 loop spans 15 amino acids. CDR1 and CDR2 from the germline V gene are MNHEY and SVGAGI. V was shortened by 2 bases and J by 3 bases, with 8 bases between the two germline ends. The CDR3 bases are TGTGCCAGCAGTTACGAGGGGGTCTATAATTCACCCCTCCACTTT. As protein: CASSYEGVYNSPLHF.

Note on this clone: A junction boundary mismatches the germline segment, possibly from a read error. The chain is built from TRBV7-7 and TRBJ2-7; 7 nucleotides line up with TRBD1. The CDR3 spans 13 residues. CDR1 is SSHAT, CDR2 FNYEAQ, per germline (reference sequence). CDR3 sequence reads: CASSFTSGGEQYF. The CDR3 DNA sequence: TGTGCTAGCAGCTTTACCTCAGGGGGAGAGCAGTACTTC.

The chain joins TRBV15 to TRBJ1-2, with 8 positions matching TRBD1. The CDR3 length is 15 residues. In germline, CDR1 is LNHNV, CDR2 YYDKDF (reference sequence). V was pared by 8 bases and J by 7 bases, with 15 bases of the junction left unmatched. The CDR3 DNA is TGTGCCACCGTGGGGGACAGGCAAAGGGCGGGTGGCTACACCTTC. Amino acid sequence: CATVGDRQRAGGYTF.

The V gene is TRBV5-1, the J gene TRBJ2-7; 10 bases fit TRBD1. V lost 0 bases to trimming and J lost 7 bases; unmatched junction nucleotides: 4. The length of the CDR3 is 14 residues. Germline V gives CDR1 SGHRS, CDR2 YFSETQ. This CDR3 is CASSLGDRGGEQYF. The CDR3 coding sequence is TGCGCCAGCAGCTTGGGGGACAGGGGAGGGGAGCAGTACTTC.

The chain recombines TRBV7-9 with TRBJ1-5, with unresolved D. The CDR3 is 16 residues long. The V gene lost 5 bases and the J gene lost 2 bases, with 16 bases spanning the gap. Germline CDR1 SEHNR, CDR2 FQNEAQ (reference sequence). Here the CDR3 DNA reads TGTGCCAGCAGCGCCCAGCGGGTCGGGGGCAATCAGCCCCAGCATTTT. This translates into CASSAQRVGGNQPQHF.